A selection of T cell receptor beta chains follows, all from one sample in a study of radiotherapy plus CTLA-4 blockade in lung cancer. TCRdb keeps only in-frame clones here, not all; method: immunoSEQ multiplex PCR. Among fewer than 50,000 clones listed, 65% to 90% were seen once. The source material was peripheral blood, sampled from a patient treated with radiotherapy plus ipilimumab. Receptor source: a human donor with non-small cell lung cancer whose response to radiotherapy plus ipilimumab could not be evaluated. Each CDR3 is given with its conserved first and last residue. A D gene is named only where the DNA matches it firmly. Size is stated for part of the rows, as once, few or many counts, or as a class when the clone is expanded.

TRBJ2-7 | NA | few | TRBV2 | CASRPGDVSSYEQYF | TGTGCCAGCAGGCCGGGGGACGTGAGCTCCTACGAGCAGTACTTC
TRBJ2-5 | TRBD1 | NA | TRBV5-1 | CASSLGTASETQYF | TGCGCCAGCAGCCTCGGGACAGCCTCAGAGACCCAGTACTTC
TRBJ2-7 | TRBD1 | NA | TRBV10-3 | CAIGQGALSYEQYF | TGTGCCATCGGACAGGGGGCGCTTTCCTACGAGCAGTACTTC
TRBJ2-1 | NA | NA | TRBV29-1 | CSANQTPYSEQFF | TGCAGCGCCAACCAGACTCCCTACTCTGAGCAGTTCTTC
TRBJ1-1 | TRBD1 | NA | TRBV19 | CASSPTGDRGNTEAFF | TGTGCCAGTAGTCCGACCGGAGACAGGGGGAACACTGAAGCTTTCTTT
TRBJ1-1 | TRBD1 | NA | TRBV19 | CASRPRTGYNTEAFF | TGTGCCAGTAGGCCACGGACAGGATACAACACTGAAGCTTTCTTT
TRBJ1-6 | TRBD1 | NA | TRBV5-5 | CASSSRQGVSPLHF | TGTGCCAGCAGTTCCCGACAGGGTGTTTCACCCCTCCACTTT
TRBJ1-5 | NA | once | TRBV7-2 | CASSLQGPLPSNQPQHF | TGTGCCAGCAGCTTACAGGGGCCCCTTCCCAGCAATCAGCCCCAGCATTTT
TRBJ2-2 | TRBD1 | NA | TRBV6-1 | CASSVDRANTGELFF | TGTGCCAGCAGTGTGGACAGGGCGAACACCGGGGAGCTGTTTTTT
TRBJ2-1 | NA | NA | TRBV5-6 | CASSTGFSSYNEQFF | TGTGCCAGCTCGACAGGATTCAGCTCCTACAATGAGCAGTTCTTC
TRBJ2-2 | TRBD1 | NA | TRBV4-1 | CASSSDRVSGELFF | TGCGCCAGCAGCTCAGACAGGGTGAGCGGGGAGCTGTTTTTT
TRBJ2-1 | TRBD1 | NA | TRBV11-2 | CASSTLRGRIYNEQFF | TGTGCCAGCAGCACCCTCAGGGGGCGGATCTACAATGAGCAGTTCTTC
TRBJ1-6 | NA | NA | TRBV18 | CASSPPQGLGSPLHF | TGTGCCAGCTCACCACCTCAGGGGTTAGGTTCACCCCTCCACTTT
TRBJ2-1 | TRBD2 | NA | TRBV4-2 | CASSEGLVGYNEQFF | TGTGCCAGCAGCGAAGGACTAGTCGGGTACAATGAGCAGTTCTTC
TRBJ1-2 | NA | NA | TRBV4-1 | CASSQVLGDGYTF | TGCGCCAGCAGCCAGGTCTTAGGAGATGGCTACACCTTC
TRBJ1-5 | NA | NA | TRBV2 | CASSASVYRSNQPQHF | TGTGCCAGCAGTGCCTCGGTATATCGTAGCAATCAGCCCCAGCATTTT
TRBJ2-5 | TRBD1 | NA | TRBV7-9 | CASYDSLDRAQTQYF | TGTGCCAGCTATGACTCGTTGGACAGGGCCCAGACCCAGTACTTC
TRBJ2-6 | NA | NA | TRBV28 | CASSFLGGGANVLTF | TGTGCCAGCAGTTTCTTGGGGGGTGGGGCCAACGTCCTGACTTTC
TRBJ2-3 | TRBD2 | NA | TRBV7-8 | CASQRGGGADTQYF | TGTGCCAGCCAGCGGGGGGGCGGGGCAGATACGCAGTATTTT
TRBJ2-3 | TRBD2 | NA | TRBV29-1 | CSVRGRAVDTQYF | TGCAGCGTTCGCGGGAGGGCCGTAGATACGCAGTATTTT
TRBJ2-3 | NA | once | TRBV13 | CASSLDRGATDTQYF | TGTGCCAGCAGCTTAGACCGGGGTGCTACAGATACGCAGTATTTT
TRBJ1-6 | TRBD1 | NA | TRBV19 | CASSIGQGRGKSPLHF | TGTGCCAGTAGTATAGGACAGGGACGCGGGAAATCACCCCTCCACTTT
TRBJ2-7 | NA | NA | TRBV2 | CASRETQMGAHEQYF | TGTGCCAGCAGGGAAACACAGATGGGGGCCCACGAGCAGTACTTC
TRBJ2-7 | NA | NA | TRBV5-4 | CASTPPDRPYEQYF | TGTGCCAGCACCCCCCCAGACAGACCCTACGAGCAGTACTTC
TRBJ2-1 | TRBD2 | NA | TRBV2 | CASSDWSSGVASYNEQFF | TGTGCCAGCAGTGATTGGTCTAGCGGGGTGGCGTCCTACAATGAGCAGTTCTTC
TRBJ2-3 | TRBD2 | once | TRBV9 | CASSRISGGADTQYF | TGTGCCAGCAGCAGGATTAGCGGGGGGGCGGATACGCAGTATTTT
TRBJ2-1 | TRBD1 | NA | TRBV2 | CASTFFNRDRSNEQFF | TGTGCCAGCACCTTCTTCAACCGGGACAGGTCCAATGAGCAGTTCTTC
TRBJ1-1 | NA | NA | TRBV27 | CASRSISGLTEAFF | TGTGCCAGCAGGTCCATATCAGGGCTCACTGAAGCTTTCTTT